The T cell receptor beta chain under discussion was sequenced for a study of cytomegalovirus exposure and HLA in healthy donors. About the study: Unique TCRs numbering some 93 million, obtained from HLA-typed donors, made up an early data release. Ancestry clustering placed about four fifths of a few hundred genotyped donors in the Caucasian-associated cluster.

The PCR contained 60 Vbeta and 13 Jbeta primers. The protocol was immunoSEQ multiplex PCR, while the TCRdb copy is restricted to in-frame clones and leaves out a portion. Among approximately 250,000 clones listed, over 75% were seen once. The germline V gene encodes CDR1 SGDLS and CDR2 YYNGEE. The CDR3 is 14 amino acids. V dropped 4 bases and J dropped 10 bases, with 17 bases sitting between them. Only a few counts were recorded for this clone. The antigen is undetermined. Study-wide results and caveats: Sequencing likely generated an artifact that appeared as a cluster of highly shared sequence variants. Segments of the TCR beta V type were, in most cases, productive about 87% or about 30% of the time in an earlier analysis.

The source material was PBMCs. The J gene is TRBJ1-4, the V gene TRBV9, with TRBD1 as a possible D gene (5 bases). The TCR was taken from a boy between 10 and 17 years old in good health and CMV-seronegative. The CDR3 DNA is TGTGCCAGCAGCTCGGACAAGGGGTTGAGAAAACTGTTTTTT. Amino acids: CASSSDKGLRKLFF.